This T cell receptor beta chain appears in the sequencing data of a study of early T cells in non-severe SARS-CoV-2 infection. Looking at the study overall: Sequencing targeted bulk RNA from unsorted whole blood, leaving chains unpaired.

Trimming stripped 7 bases from V and 4 bases from J, with 13 bases between. CDR3 length: 12 residues. Germline lookup yields CDR1 SQVTM and CDR2 ANQGSEA. This clonotype was found many times. One entry per CDR3 protein, called by TCRdb with MiXCR from the 5' RACE reads. The sample consists of roughly 90,000 distinct CDR3 sequences, 14% of them appearing once. Sequencing was carried out using whole blood. This sequence originates from an adult who was a healthcare worker with PCR-confirmed SARS-CoV-2 infection or an uninfected control (not recorded which). V and J are TRBV29-1 and TRBJ1-1; maybe TRBD1 (6 bases). CDR3 residues: CSGAGAVTEAFF. The CDR3 nucleotides are TGCAGCGGCGCAGGGGCTGTCACTGAAGCTTTCTTT.